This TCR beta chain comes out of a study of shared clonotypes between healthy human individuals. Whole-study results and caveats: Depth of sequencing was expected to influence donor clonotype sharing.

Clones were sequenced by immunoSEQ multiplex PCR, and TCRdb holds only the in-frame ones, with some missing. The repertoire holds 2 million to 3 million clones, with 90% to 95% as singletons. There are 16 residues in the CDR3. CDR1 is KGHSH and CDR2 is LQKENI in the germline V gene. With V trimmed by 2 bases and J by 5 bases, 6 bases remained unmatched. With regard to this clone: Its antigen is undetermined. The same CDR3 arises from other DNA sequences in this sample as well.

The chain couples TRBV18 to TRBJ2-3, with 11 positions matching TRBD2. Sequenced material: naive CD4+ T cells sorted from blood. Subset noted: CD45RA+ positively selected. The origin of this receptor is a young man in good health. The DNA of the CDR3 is TGTGCCAGCTCACCAACCGGGCTAGCGGGGGGAGATACGCAGTATTTT. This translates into CASSPTGLAGGDTQYF.